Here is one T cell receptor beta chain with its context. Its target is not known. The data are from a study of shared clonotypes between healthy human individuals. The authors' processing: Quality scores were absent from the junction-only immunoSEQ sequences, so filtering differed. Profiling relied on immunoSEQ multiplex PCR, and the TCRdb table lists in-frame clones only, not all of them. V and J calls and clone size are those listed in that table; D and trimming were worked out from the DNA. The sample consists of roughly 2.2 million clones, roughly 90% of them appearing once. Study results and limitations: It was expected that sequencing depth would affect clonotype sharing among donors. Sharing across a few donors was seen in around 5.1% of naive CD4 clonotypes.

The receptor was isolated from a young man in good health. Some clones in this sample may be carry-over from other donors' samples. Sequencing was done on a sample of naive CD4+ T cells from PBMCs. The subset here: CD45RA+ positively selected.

CDR3 sequence reads: CASSPTPIGTDTQYF. The CDR3 nucleotides read TGTGCCAGCAGCCCCACTCCCATTGGCACAGATACGCAGTATTTT. The rearrangement uses TRBV7-2 and TRBJ2-3; unclear D gene. Between the trimmed V and J ends, which lost 5 bases and 1 base, there was a span of 13 bases. This CDR3 is built from 15 residues. Germline loops: CDR1 SGHTA, CDR2 FQGNSA. Complete variable domain (other parts from reference TRBV7-2 and TRBJ2-3): GAGVSQSPSNKVTEKGKDVELRCDPISGHTALYWYRQSLGQGLEFLIYFQGNSAPDKSGLPSDRFSAERTGGSVSTLTIQRTQQEDSAVYLCASSPTPIGTDTQYFGPGTRLTVL.